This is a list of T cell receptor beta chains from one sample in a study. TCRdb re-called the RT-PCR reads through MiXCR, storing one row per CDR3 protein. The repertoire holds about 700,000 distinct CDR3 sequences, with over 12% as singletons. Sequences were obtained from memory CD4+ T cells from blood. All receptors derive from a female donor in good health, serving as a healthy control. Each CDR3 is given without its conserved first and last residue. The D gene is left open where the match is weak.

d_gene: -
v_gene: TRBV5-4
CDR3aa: ASSPATGTYNYGYT

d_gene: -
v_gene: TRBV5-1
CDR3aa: ASSGSSYNSPLH

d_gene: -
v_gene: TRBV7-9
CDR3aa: ASSQGGGFDTEAF

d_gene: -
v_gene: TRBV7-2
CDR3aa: ASSLDFNNEQF

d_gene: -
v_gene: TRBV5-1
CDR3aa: ASSVQGSGTGELF

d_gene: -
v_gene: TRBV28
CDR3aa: ASSKMQTQY

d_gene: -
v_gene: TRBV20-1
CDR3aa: SAREGSQGTEAF

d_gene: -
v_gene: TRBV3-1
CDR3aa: ASSHLDGDTQY

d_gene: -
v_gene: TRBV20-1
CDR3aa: SARDTQGGFAGSPLH

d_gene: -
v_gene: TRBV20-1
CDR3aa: SAKRAGETQY

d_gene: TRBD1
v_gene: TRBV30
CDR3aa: AWSVTTGGYNEQF

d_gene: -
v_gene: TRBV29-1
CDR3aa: SAGNRQGGYT

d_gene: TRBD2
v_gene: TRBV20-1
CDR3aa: SARGGLAGETQY

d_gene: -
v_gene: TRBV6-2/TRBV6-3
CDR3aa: ASSYSSLSRDTQY

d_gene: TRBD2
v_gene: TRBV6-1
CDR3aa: ASTTQASLNSGRAETQY

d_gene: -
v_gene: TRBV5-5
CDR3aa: ASSLDGSISYEQY

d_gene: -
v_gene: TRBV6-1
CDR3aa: ASSPPGPNEQF

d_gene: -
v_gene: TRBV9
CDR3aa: ASSPSGSSSEQF

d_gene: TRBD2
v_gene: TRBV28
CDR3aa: ASSFAGRAYNEQF

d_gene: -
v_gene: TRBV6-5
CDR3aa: ASKGVYEQY

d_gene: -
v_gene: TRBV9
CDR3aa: SSSVGQPNSPLH

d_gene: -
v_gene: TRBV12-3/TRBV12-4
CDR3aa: ASSQRLAQY

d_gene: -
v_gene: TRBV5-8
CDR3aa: ASSRGDTYNEQF

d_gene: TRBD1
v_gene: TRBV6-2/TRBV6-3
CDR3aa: ASSPSGRGHDQPQH

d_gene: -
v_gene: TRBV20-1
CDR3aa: SAQHRGGDQETQY

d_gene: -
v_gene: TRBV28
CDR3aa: ATATDGPIGTQY

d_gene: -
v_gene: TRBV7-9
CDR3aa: ATSGTGSTETQY

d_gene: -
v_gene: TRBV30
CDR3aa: AWSSSSENEQF